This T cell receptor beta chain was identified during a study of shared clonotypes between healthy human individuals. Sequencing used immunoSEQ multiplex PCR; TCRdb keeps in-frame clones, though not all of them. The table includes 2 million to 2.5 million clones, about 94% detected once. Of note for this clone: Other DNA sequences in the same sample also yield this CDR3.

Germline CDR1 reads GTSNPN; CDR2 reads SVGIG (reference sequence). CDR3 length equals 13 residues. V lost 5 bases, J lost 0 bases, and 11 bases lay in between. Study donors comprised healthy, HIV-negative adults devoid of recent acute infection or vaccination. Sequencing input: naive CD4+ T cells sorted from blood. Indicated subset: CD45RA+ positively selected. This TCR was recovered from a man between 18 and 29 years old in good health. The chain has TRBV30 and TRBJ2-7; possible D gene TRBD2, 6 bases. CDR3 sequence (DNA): TGTGCCTGGGGGGGGTTACCCTCCTACGAGCAGTACTTC. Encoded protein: CAWGGLPSYEQYF.